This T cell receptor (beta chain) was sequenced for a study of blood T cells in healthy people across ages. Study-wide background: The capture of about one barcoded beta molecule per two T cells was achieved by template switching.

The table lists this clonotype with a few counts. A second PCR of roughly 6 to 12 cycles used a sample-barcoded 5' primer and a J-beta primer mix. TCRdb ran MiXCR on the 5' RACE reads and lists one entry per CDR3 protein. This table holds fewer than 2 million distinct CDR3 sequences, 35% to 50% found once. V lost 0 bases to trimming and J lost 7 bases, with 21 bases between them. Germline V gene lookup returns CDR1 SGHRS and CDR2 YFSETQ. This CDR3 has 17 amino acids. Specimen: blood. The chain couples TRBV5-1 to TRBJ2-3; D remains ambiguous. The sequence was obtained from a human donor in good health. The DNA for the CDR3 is TGCGCCAGCAGCTTGGCCCAGCCAACCCCTTTTAAGAATACGCAGTATTTT. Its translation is CASSLAQPTPFKNTQYF.